This entry is about one T cell receptor beta chain. Each CDR3 protein is one row after TCRdb ran MiXCR on the RT-PCR reads. The sample has roughly 570,000 distinct CDR3 sequences, 11% to 15% seen once; the top ten hold over 8.5%. The sample originates from a study of response to subunit inactivated influenza vaccine. CDR1 and CDR2 from the germline V gene are KGHSH and LQKENI. V lost 1 base, J lost 3 bases, and 7 bases lay in between. This CDR3 is 13 amino acids long. The TCR sequence derives from a man aged 45-60 years who received an inactivated influenza vaccine. The rearrangement joins TRBV18 to TRBJ2-7; no clear D gene. The sample in question was PBMCs from blood, obtained about 11 days after vaccination. In DNA form, the CDR3 reads TGTGCCAGCTCACCACAGGGATTCTACGAGCAGTACTTC. It specifies CASSPQGFYEQYF.